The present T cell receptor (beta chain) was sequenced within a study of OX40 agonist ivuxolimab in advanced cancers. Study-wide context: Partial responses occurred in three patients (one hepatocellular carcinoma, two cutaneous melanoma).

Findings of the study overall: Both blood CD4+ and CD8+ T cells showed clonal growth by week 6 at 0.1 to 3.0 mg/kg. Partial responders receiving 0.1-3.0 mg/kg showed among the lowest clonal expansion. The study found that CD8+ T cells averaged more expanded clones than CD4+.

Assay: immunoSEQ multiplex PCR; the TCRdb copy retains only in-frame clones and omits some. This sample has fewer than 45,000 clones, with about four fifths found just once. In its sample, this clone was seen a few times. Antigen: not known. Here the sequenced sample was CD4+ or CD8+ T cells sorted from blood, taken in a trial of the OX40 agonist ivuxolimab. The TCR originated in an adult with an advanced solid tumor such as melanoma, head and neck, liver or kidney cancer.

The chain's CDR3 is CARSLLGRCSGNTIYF. Here the CDR3 DNA reads TGTGCCAGAAGCTTGTTAGGACGGTGCTCTGGAAACACCATATATTTT. This chain connects TRBV5-3 to TRBJ1-3; D is ambiguous. TRBV5-3 is an open reading frame whose function is uncertain. The CDR3 contains 16 residues. With 1 base removed from V and 0 bases from J, the gap between germline ends came to 11 bases.